The clone carrying this TCR beta chain was picked up one time. The antigen remains unidentified. This record comes from a study of siplizumab effects on memory and regulatory T cells. Method: immunoSEQ multiplex PCR; TCRdb's copy keeps in-frame clones and lacks some. The data hold around 120,000 clones, with approximately 94% observed a single time. There are 16 residues in the CDR3. The ends lost 2 bases at V and 2 bases at J; junction bases unmatched: 8. The V gene's germline CDR1 is SGHTS and CDR2 YDEGEE. Study-wide results and limits: The study found that siplizumab significantly reduced alloreactive sequences traceable to unstimulated CD4+ memory cells. Memory T cells appeared less diverse than naive cells, which seemed to contribute substantially to alloresponse.

The sequence came from a human donor in good health. The material sequenced was non-Treg CD4+ T cells sorted from blood. The chain recombines TRBV5-8 with TRBJ2-7; TRBD1 matches at 9 bases. CDR3 coding DNA: TGTGCCAGCAGCTTTCCTCCGGGACAGGGAACCTACGAGCAGTACTTC. The encoded protein is CASSFPPGQGTYEQYF. Combining the CDR3 with reference TRBV5-8 and TRBJ2-7 gives the whole variable domain EAGVTQSPTHLIKTRGQQATLRCSPISGHTSVYWYQQALGLGLQFLLWYDEGEERNRGNFPPRFSGRQFPNYSSELNVNALELEDSALYLCASSFPPGQGTYEQYFGPGTRLTVT.